This entry concerns a single T cell receptor (beta chain). Its target is unknown. Assay: immunoSEQ multiplex PCR; the TCRdb copy retains only in-frame clones and omits some. The sample has more than 95,000 clones; more than 70% are singletons. This sample was taken from a study of cytomegalovirus exposure and HLA in healthy donors. Findings of the study overall: Specificity of three CMV-associated chains for CMV antigens was verified in vitro.

Germline values: CDR1 SEHNR, CDR2 FQNEAQ (reference sequence). The CDR3 covers 13 residues. The specimen was PBMCs. The rearrangement uses TRBV7-9 and TRBJ2-3; D might be TRBD2 (7 bases). This TCR came from a man younger than 30 in good health and CMV-seronegative. The CDR3 DNA is TGTACCCCCGGGGAGGGGGATCATAATACGCAGTATTTT. Its protein product is CTPGEGDHNTQYF. The entire variable domain, with the rest obtained from reference TRBV7-9 and TRBJ2-3, is as follows: DTGVSQNPRHKITKRGQNVTFRCDPISEHNRLYWYRQTLGQGPEFLTYFQNEAQLEKSRLLSDRFSAERPKGSFSTLEIQRTEQGDSAMYLCTPGEGDHNTQYFGPGTRLTVL.